This TCR beta chain was captured in a study of response to subunit inactivated influenza vaccine. Via MiXCR, TCRdb re-called the RT-PCR reads, giving one row per CDR3 protein. The profile shows around 490,000 distinct CDR3 sequences, less than 10% of them singletons. With V trimmed by 5 bases and J by 4 bases, 8 bases remained unmatched. The CDR3 sequence is 16 residues long. Germline assignment: CDR1 SGHTA and CDR2 FQGTGA. This clonotype has only a few counts. What it recognizes is unknown. Study-wide results and limits: Authors suggested few new T cells are recruited by each seasonal influenza vaccination.

The clonotype comes from a man in his fifties or sixties who received an inactivated influenza vaccine. The rearrangement links TRBV7-3 to TRBJ2-3, with 11 bases matching TRBD2. The source was PBMCs from blood, collected less than 30 months after vaccination. CDR3 bases: TGTGCCAGCAGCGCCAGACTAGCGGGAAGCGCAGATACGCAGTATTTT. Translating it yields CASSARLAGSADTQYF.